This T cell receptor (beta chain) was captured in a study of OX40 agonist ivuxolimab in advanced cancers. As regards this clone: Its antigen is unidentified.

Study results and limitations: Antigen specificity remained undetermined for the expanded peripheral T cells.

Here immunoSEQ multiplex PCR was the method, and the copy in TCRdb shows in-frame clones only, minus some. The sample has around 86,000 clones, roughly 91% seen once. Trimming left V 4 bases short and J 0 bases short, with 4 bases between. The CDR3 is made up of 12 amino acids. Germline loops: CDR1 SEHNR, CDR2 FQNEAQ (reference sequence). Systemic immunosuppression or a history of autoimmune disease excluded patients. This clonotype originated in an adult with an advanced solid tumor such as melanoma, head and neck, liver or kidney cancer. The V and J genes are TRBV7-9 and TRBJ2-7; D uncertain. Here the sequenced sample was CD4+ or CD8+ T cells sorted from blood, taken in a trial of the OX40 agonist ivuxolimab. The CDR3 bases are TGTGCCAGCAGCTCCTCCTCCTACGAGCAGTACTTC. Translated, it gives CASSSSSYEQYF. Supplemented by reference TRBV7-9 and TRBJ2-7, the full variable domain reads DTGVSQNPRHKITKRGQNVTFRCDPISEHNRLYWYRQTLGQGPEFLTYFQNEAQLEKSRLLSDRFSAERPKGSFSTLEIQRTEQGDSAMYLCASSSSSYEQYFGPGTRLTVT.